The T cell receptor beta chain under discussion was sequenced for a study of vaccination effects on CD4 cells after COVID-19 (dated by TCRdb to between 2021 and 2024). With regard to the full study: Each participant received two doses of an mRNA SARS-CoV-2 vaccine, either BNT162b2 or mRNA-1273. In both COVID-19 convalescent patients and infection-naive vaccine recipients, the study compared SARS-CoV-2 spike-specific CD4+ TCR repertoires from before mRNA vaccination with those from after it. Altogether, roughly 10 COVID-19 convalescent patients and 4 SARS-CoV-2-naive healthy vaccine recipients made up the full study. In the study, cultures from other donors were sequenced using the Oncomine TCR Beta short-read assay on an Illumina iSeq 100. Broader findings and caveats from the paper: Marked clonal contraction was observed in both infection-induced and vaccine-induced clones at late post-vaccination timepoints, consistent with waning T cell responses. In healthy vaccine recipients, vaccine-induced clones were almost all SARS-CoV-2 mono-reactive, with only 1 of 255 being cross-reactive with common cold coronaviruses. The study was limited by a small number of convalescent patients and lacked early post-infection timepoints.

In the ViraFEST assay, PBMC were stimulated with viral peptide pools, and TCR sequencing was then used to find antigen-specific CD4+ T cell clonotypes based on their expansion. After about 10 days of culture, CD4+ T cells were isolated with the EasySep CD4+ T cell isolation kit. None of the healthy vaccine recipients had a prior SARS-CoV-2 infection, which was confirmed by nucleocapsid antibody tests that came back negative both before and after vaccination. Each well held two million PBMC cultured in IMDM containing around 5% human AB serum, 9 to 10 IU/ml IL-2 and gentamicin, along with approximately 10 ug/ml peptides. Half of the culture medium was replaced with fresh IL-2-containing medium on days 3 and 7. Unless otherwise noted, each peptide stimulation condition was cultured in triplicate wells. Using Ficoll-Paque Plus gradient centrifugation, PBMC were separated from whole blood and then either used fresh or cryopreserved at -140C. Overlapping peptide pools spanned the spike proteins of SARS-CoV-2 and the common cold coronaviruses HCoV-NL63, HCoV-OC43 and HCoV-229E. The QIAamp micro DNA kit was used to extract genomic DNA from the cultured CD4+ T cells.

Library prep was done by the immunoSEQ multiplex PCR assay. DNA from the cultured and isolated CD4+ T cells underwent TCR beta CDR3 sequencing. The authors' analysis ran thus. Non-productive TCR sequences were removed and reads were trimmed to the CDR3 region, keeping CDR3s of at least 7 amino acids. The MANAFEST web app was used to identify antigen-specific clonotypes by comparing expansion in peptide wells with expansion in reference cultures. Positive clones required FDR<0.05 expansion versus reference and all other wells, odds ratio above 5, and frequency above 0.1% in two replicate wells. A clonotype was defined as cross-reactive if the clonotype was significantly expanded both in SARS-CoV-2 spike wells and in at least one common cold coronavirus spike condition. CDR3 similarity was assessed by Levenshtein distance using the stringdist R package, and unrooted trees were constructed with ape in R 3.6.1. TCRdb provides this immuneACCESS table in a form limited to in-frame rearrangements. Some clones are lacking; in checked studies, under half of them reflect an unresolved V gene, and why the rest are absent is not known. That table gives V, J and clone size, and the DNA gave D and trimming. In this sample the table shows tens of thousands of clones, 77% of which occur a single time. The top ten clonotypes cover 2.9% of the sample.

V drops 3 bases and J drops 6 bases, leaving 10 bases in between. From cysteine to phenylalanine, the CDR3 is 13 amino acids long. Of all the DNA, just the CDR3 is kept, 39 bases in frame from base 1. CDR1 and CDR2 are read off the germline V gene (reference sequence) as LGHDT and YNNKEL. Comment on this clone: No cognate antigen has been identified for it. The sample holds no much larger clone one base away, and base qualities are not on file.

Specimen: CD4+ T cells from PBMCs cultured with HCoV-NL63 spike peptides, collected before COVID-19 vaccination. The cell subset or site tag for this specimen amounts to: HCoV-NL63 spike overlapping peptide pool stimulation. The sequence joins TRBV3-1 (or the pseudogene TRBV3-2) to TRBJ2-3; the D gene is not confidently resolved. This sequence was found in a human donor who received a COVID-19 vaccine. The nucleotides are TGTGCCAGCAGCCATTTGTCCCGTGATACGCAGTATTTT. Its protein reads: CASSHLSRDTQYF.